This paragraph covers one T cell receptor beta chain sequence. Its antigen is unidentified. The data belong to a study of cytomegalovirus exposure and HLA in healthy donors. This CDR3 has 15 amino acids. Germline trimming cut 6 bases from V and 1 base from J; bases unmatched to any gene: 5. Germline-derived CDR1 and CDR2 are MNHEY and SVGAGI. Findings and caveats of the study: Compared with the approximately 680-donor mean, an Asian-associated ancestry cluster reportedly had fewer N-insertions, according to a later analysis.

The PCR had 60 Vbeta and 13 Jbeta primers. The protocol was immunoSEQ multiplex PCR, while the TCRdb copy is restricted to in-frame clones and leaves out a portion. The profile shows some 150,000 clones, about three quarters of them singletons. The sequence derives from a female donor in good health and CMV-seronegative. The chain links TRBV6-5 to TRBJ2-7, with 11 bases that match TRBD1. Sequencing used PBMCs. The CDR3, as DNA: TGTGCCAGCAGACTCGGACAGGGGGCATCCTACGAGCAGTACTTC. This encodes CASRLGQGASYEQYF.